These T cell receptor beta chains were read from a single sample in a study of cytotoxic CD8 clonotypes in ibrutinib-treated CLL. Clones were read by immunoSEQ multiplex PCR, and TCRdb kept only the in-frame ones, dropping some. The data contain hundreds of thousands of clones, roughly 70% of them singletons. Material: PBMCs, obtained after 24 months of ibrutinib treatment. Every receptor here comes from a human donor with chronic lymphocytic leukemia. The CDR3 runs from the conserved cysteine through the conserved F or W. The D gene is left open where the match is weak. Size is omitted from some rows. Given values are once, few, many or a class for expanded clones.

.	TRBJ2-4	.	TRBV5-1	CASSLMGGIQYF	TGCGCCAGCAGCTTGATGGGAGGCATTCAGTACTTC
.	TRBJ2-7	many	TRBV27	CASSLGVGSGEQYF	TGTGCCAGCAGTTTGGGGGTGGGATCCGGCGAGCAGTACTTC
.	TRBJ1-2	.	TRBV6-5	CASSPGQSSYGYTF	TGTGCCAGCAGCCCTGGACAGTCGTCTTATGGCTACACCTTC
.	TRBJ2-3	.	TRBV7-7	CASSLRGLGTDTQYF	TGTGCTAGCAGCTTACGGGGGTTAGGCACAGATACGCAGTATTTT
.	TRBJ1-1	.	TRBV29-1	CSVQTPTMNTEAFF	TGCAGCGTTCAGACACCTACGATGAACACTGAAGCTTTCTTT
.	TRBJ2-1	.	TRBV5-1	CASSPTDHYNEQFF	TGCGCCAGCAGCCCGACGGACCATTACAATGAGCAGTTCTTC
TRBD2	TRBJ2-1	.	TRBV28	CASSLIAGVGHEQFF	TGTGCCAGCAGTTTAATAGCGGGAGTGGGGCATGAGCAGTTCTTC
TRBD2	TRBJ2-1	once	TRBV7-6	CASSFSGRAVNEQFF	TGTGCCAGCAGCTTCAGCGGGAGGGCCGTCAATGAGCAGTTCTTC
.	TRBJ2-1	.	TRBV4-3	CASSQERLKNNEQFF	TGCGCCAGCAGCCAAGAACGACTGAAAAACAATGAGCAGTTCTTC
.	TRBJ2-1	few	TRBV7-3	CASSPPGGGYNEQFF	TGTGCCAGCAGCCCCCCGGGGGGCGGTTACAATGAGCAGTTCTTC
.	TRBJ2-3	.	TRBV30	CAWLEPWGTDTQYF	TGTGCCTGGCTGGAACCCTGGGGCACAGATACGCAGTATTTT
.	TRBJ2-7	.	TRBV7-2	CASSSRDFSYEQYF	TGTGCCAGCAGCTCCCGGGACTTCTCCTACGAGCAGTACTTC
TRBD1	TRBJ2-7	.	TRBV18	CASSGDRASYEQYF	TGTGCCAGCTCAGGGGACAGGGCCTCCTACGAGCAGTACTTC
.	TRBJ2-2	once	TRBV13	CASSPSFTGELFF	TGTGCCAGCAGTCCTTCTTTCACCGGGGAGCTGTTTTTT
TRBD1	TRBJ2-1	.	TRBV29-1	CSVEGEQGASYNEQFF	TGCAGCGTTGAAGGGGAACAGGGGGCCTCCTACAATGAGCAGTTCTTC
.	TRBJ1-5	once	TRBV19	CASSIMGAQPQHF	TGTGCCAGTAGTATTATGGGGGCCCAGCCCCAGCATTTT